This T cell receptor (beta chain) was identified during a study of early T cells in non-severe SARS-CoV-2 infection. The wider study: Sequencing of unsorted whole blood was done on bulk RNA, leaving chains unpaired.

Trimming cost V 2 bases and J 3 bases; bases outside gene matches: 3. The CDR3 sequence is 14 residues long. From germline, CDR1 is SGHVS and CDR2 FNYEAQ. Study-level findings and limits: CD4 and private specificities were missed by VDJdb matching, which favored anti-spike CD8 responses.

In the library, individual cDNA molecules carried attached unique molecular identifiers. TCRdb fed the 5' RACE reads into MiXCR, producing one record per CDR3 protein. The sample contains roughly 55,000 distinct CDR3 sequences, under 14% of which appear only once. In its sample, this clonotype was seen a few times. The antigen is unknown. V is TRBV7-6 and J is TRBJ1-1, with 7 bases aligning to TRBD1. Sample: whole blood. This sequence originates from an adult who was a healthcare worker with PCR-confirmed SARS-CoV-2 infection or an uninfected control (not recorded which). The CDR3 loop is CASSLKGADTEAFF. The DNA for the CDR3 is TGTGCCAGCAGCTTAAAGGGGGCGGACACTGAAGCTTTCTTT.